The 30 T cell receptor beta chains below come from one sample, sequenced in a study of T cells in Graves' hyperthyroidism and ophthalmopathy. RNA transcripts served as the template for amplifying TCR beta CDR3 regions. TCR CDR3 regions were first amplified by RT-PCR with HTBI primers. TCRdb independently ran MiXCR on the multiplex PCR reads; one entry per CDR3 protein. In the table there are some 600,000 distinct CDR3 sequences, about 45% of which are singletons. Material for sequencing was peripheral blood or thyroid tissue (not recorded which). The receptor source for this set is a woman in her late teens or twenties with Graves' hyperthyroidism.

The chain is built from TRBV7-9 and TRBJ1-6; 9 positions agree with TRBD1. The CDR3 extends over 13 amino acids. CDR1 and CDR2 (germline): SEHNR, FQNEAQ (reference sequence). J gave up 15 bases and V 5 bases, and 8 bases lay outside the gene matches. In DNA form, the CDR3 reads TGTGCCAGCAGCGCGGGACAGGGCGAAATCCTCCACTTT. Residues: CASSAGQGEILHF.

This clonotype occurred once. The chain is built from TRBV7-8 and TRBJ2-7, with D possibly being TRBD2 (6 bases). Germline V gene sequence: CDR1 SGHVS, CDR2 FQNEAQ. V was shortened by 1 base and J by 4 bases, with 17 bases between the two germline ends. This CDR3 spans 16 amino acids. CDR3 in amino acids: CASSLEQPGLNYEQYF. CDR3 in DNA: TGTGCCAGCAGCTTAGAACAACCGGGACTCAATTACGAGCAGTACTTC.

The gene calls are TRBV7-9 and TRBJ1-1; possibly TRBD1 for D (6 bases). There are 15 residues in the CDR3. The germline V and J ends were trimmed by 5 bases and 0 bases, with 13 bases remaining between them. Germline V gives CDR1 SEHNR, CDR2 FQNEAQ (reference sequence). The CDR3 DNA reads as TGTGCCAGCAGCATACAGACAGGAATGAACACTGAAGCTTTCTTT. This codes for CASSIQTGMNTEAFF.

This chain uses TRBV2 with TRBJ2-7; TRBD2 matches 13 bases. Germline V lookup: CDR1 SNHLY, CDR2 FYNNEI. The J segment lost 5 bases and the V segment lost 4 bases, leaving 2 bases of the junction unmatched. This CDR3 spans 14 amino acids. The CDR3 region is CASSGTSGSDEQYF. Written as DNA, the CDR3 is TGTGCCAGCAGTGGGACTAGCGGGAGCGACGAGCAGTACTTC.

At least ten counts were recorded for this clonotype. CDR3 sequence reads: CASSLENGGAKHF. Written as DNA, the CDR3 is TGTGCCAGCAGCTTAGAGAACGGGGGCGCGAAGCATTTT. This chain joins TRBV7-2 and TRBJ1-5; maybe TRBD1 (6 bases). The CDR3 is 13 residues long. The V gene lost 1 base and the J gene lost 14 bases, with 15 bases spanning the gap. Germline lookup yields CDR1 SGHTA and CDR2 FQGNSA.

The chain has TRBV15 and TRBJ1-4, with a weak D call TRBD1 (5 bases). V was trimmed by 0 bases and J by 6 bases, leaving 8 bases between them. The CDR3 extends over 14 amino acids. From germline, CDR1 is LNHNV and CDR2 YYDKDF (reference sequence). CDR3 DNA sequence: TGTGCCACCAGCAGAGACCAGGGAGATGAAAAACTGTTTTTT. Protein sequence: CATSRDQGDEKLFF.

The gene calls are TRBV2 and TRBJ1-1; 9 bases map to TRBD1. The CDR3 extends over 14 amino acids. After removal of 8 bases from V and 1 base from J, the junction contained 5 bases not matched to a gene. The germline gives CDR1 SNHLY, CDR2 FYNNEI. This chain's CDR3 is CASVDRGTNTEAFF. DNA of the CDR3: TGTGCCAGCGTGGACAGGGGAACGAACACTGAAGCTTTCTTT. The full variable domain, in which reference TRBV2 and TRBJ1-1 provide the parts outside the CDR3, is EPEVTQTPSHQVTQMGQEVILRCVPISNHLYFYWYRQILGQKVEFLVSFYNNEISEKSEIFDDQFSVERPDGSNFTLKIRSTKLEDSAMYFCASVDRGTNTEAFFGQGTRLTVV.

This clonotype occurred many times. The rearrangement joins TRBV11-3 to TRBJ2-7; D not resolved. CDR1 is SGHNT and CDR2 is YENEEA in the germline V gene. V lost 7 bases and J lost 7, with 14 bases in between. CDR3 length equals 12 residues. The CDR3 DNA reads TGTGCCAGCACCTTTGGAGCTCATGAGCAGTACTTC. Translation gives CASTFGAHEQYF.

CDR3 amino acids: CATKLLGNTIYF. The DNA of the CDR3 is TGTGCCACTAAATTACTTGGAAACACCATATATTTT. The chain uses TRBV24-1 and TRBJ1-3; D not certain. CDR1 is KGHDR and CDR2 is SFDVKD in the germline V gene. This CDR3 is built from 12 residues. Trimming pared 10 bases from V and 3 bases from J, leaving 9 bases between.

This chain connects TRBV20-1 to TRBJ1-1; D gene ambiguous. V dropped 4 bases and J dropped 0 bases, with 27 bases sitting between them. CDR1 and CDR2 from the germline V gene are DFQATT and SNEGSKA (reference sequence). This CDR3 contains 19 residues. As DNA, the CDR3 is TGCAGTGCTATCGTGCCTCTTGGAGTTATACGGGATATGAACACTGAAGCTTTCTTT. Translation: CSAIVPLGVIRDMNTEAFF.

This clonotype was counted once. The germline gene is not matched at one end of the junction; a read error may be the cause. CDR3 bases: TGCGCCAGCAGCCAAGAGGGGATGGGACAGGGTAGTGAAAAACTGTTTTTT. It is translated as CASSQEGMGQGSEKLFF. V is TRBV7-3 and J is TRBJ1-4, with TRBD1 identical over 9 bases. Germline V gene sequence: CDR1 SGHTA, CDR2 FQGTGA. CDR3 length: 17 residues.

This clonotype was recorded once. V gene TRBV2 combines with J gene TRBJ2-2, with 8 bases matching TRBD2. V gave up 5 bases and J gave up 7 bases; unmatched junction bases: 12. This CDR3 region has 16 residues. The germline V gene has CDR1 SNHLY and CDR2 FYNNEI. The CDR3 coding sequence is TGTGCCAGCAGTTTACTCACGGGAGGGGAGGTCGGGGAGCTGTTTTTT. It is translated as CASSLLTGGEVGELFF.

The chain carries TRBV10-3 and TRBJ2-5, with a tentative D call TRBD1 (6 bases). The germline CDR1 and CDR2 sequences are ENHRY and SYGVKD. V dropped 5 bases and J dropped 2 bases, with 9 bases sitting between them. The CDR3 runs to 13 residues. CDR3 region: CAISQGLQETQYF. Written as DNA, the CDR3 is TGTGCCATCAGTCAGGGGCTTCAAGAGACCCAGTACTTC.

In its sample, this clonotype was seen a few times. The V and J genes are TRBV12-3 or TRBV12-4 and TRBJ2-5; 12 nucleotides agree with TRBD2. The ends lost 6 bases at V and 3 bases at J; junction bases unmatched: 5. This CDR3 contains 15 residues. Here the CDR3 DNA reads TGTGCCAGCAGCGAGACTAGCGGGAGAGAAGAGACCCAGTACTTC. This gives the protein CASSETSGREETQYF.

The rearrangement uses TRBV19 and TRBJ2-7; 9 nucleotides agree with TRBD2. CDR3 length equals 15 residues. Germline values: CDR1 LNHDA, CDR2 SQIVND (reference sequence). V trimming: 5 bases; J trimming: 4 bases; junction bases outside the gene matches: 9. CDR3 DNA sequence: TGTGCCAGTAGTGCCCCTAGCGGGATCCGTTACGAGCAGTACTTC. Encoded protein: CASSAPSGIRYEQYF.

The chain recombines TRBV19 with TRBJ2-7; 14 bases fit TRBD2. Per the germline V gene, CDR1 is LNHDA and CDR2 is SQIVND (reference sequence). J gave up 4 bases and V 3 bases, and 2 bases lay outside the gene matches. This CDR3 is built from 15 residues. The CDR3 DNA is TGTGCCAGTAGTATGGGACTAGCGGGAGAGTACGAGCAGTACTTC. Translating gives CASSMGLAGEYEQYF.

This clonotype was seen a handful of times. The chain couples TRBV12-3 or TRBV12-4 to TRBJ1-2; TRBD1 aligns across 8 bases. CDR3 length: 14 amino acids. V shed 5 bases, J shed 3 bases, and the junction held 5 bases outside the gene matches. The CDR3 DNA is TGTGCCAGCAGTGGACAGGGCCCCTACTATGGCTACACCTTC. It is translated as CASSGQGPYYGYTF.

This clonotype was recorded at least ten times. The CDR3 DNA reads as TGTGCCAGCAGCTTAGGGGGTTTGAGGCTCCAGGCTTTCTTT. Protein sequence: CASSLGGLRLQAFF. The gene calls are TRBV7-9 and TRBJ1-1, with D uncertain. This CDR3 is built from 14 residues. CDR1 SEHNR and CDR2 FQNEAQ come from the germline V gene (reference sequence). V lost 1 base and J 11 bases, leaving 17 bases between the germline ends.

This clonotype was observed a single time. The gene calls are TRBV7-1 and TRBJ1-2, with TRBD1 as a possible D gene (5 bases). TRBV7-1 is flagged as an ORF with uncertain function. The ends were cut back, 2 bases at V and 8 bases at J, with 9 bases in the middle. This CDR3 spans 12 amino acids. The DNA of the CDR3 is TGTGCCAGCAGCTCAATCAGGGAAGGCTACACCTTC. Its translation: CASSSIREGYTF.

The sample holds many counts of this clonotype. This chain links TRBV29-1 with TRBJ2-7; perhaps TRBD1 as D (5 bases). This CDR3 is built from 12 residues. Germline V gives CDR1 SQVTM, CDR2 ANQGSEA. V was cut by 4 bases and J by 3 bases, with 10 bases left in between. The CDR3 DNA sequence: TGCAGCGTTGCGGCCAGGGACTACGAGCAGTACTTC. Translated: CSVAARDYEQYF.

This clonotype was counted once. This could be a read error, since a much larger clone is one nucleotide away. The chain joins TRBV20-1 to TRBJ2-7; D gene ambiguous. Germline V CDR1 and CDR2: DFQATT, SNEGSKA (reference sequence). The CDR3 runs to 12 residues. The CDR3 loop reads CSASIPGRQQCF. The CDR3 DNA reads TGCAGTGCTAGCATACCAGGACGGCAGCAGTGCTTC.

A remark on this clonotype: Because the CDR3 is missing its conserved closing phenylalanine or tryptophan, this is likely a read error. This chain's CDR3 is CASGSARGGWNQPQHP. The CDR3 DNA reads as TGTGCCAGCGGATCTGCCAGGGGTGGCTGGAATCAGCCCCAGCATCCT. This sequence joins TRBV2 and TRBJ1-5; weak D call: TRBD1 (6 bases). The ends were cut back, 8 bases at V and 4 bases at J, with 21 bases in the middle. The CDR3 is made up of 16 amino acids. The germline V gene encodes CDR1 SNHLY and CDR2 FYNNEI.

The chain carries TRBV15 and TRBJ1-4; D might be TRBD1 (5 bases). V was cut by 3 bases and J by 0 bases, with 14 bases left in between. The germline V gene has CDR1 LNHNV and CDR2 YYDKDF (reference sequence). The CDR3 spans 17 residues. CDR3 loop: CATSRDLGAATNEKLFF. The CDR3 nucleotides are TGTGCCACCAGCAGGGACCTCGGGGCCGCAACTAATGAAAAACTGTTTTTT.

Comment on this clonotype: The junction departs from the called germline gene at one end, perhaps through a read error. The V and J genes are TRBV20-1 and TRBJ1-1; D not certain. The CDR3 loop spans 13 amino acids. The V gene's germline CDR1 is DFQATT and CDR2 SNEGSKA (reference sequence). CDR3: CSARRGANIEAFF. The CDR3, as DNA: TGCAGTGCGAGGCGGGGTGCGAACATTGAAGCTTTCTTT.

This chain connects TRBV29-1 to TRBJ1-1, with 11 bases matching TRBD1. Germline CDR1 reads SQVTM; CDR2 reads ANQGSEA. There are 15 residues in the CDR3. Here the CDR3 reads CSYRRTGGRNTEAFF. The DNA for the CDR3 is TGCAGTTACCGTCGGACAGGGGGCCGGAACACTGAAGCTTTCTTT.

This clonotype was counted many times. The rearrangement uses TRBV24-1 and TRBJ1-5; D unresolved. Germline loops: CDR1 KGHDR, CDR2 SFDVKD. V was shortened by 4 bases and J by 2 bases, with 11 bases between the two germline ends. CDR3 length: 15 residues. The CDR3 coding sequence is TGTGCCACCAGTGACGGCCTGGAGGGCAATCAGCCCCAGCATTTT. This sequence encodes CATSDGLEGNQPQHF.

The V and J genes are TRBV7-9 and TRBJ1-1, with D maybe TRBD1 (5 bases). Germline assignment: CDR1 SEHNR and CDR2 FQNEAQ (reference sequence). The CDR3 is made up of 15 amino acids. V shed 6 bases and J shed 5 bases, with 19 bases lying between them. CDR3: CASSLLGTRGTEAFF. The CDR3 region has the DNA TGTGCCAGCAGTCTACTCGGGACTCGGGGGACTGAAGCTTTCTTT.

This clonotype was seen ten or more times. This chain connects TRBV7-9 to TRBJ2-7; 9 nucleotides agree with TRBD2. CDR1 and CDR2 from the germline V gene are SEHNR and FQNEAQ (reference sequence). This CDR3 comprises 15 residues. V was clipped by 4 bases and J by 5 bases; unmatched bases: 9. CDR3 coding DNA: TGTGCCAGCAGCTGGAGAGCGGGAGGAGGGAACGAGCAGTACTTC. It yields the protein CASSWRAGGGNEQYF.

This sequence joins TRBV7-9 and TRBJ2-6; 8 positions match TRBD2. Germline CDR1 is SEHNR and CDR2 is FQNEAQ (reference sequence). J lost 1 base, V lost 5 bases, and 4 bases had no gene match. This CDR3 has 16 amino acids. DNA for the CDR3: TGTGCCAGCAGCCGAGGCGGGAGGTCTGGGGCCAACGTCCTGACTTTC. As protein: CASSRGGRSGANVLTF.

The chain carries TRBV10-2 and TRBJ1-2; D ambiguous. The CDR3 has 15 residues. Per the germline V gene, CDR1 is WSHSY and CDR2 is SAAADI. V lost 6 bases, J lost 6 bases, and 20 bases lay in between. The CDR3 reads CASSQEYRRSDGYTF. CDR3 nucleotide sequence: TGCGCCAGCAGCCAAGAGTATCGTCGATCGGATGGCTACACCTTC.